This T cell receptor (beta chain) was profiled in a study of T cells expressing NK-cell markers. In the case of this clonotype: Its antigen remains unknown.

Study-wide results and caveats: Expanded NKG2C+ T cell clones were not confirmed as HCMV-specific. About 6 donors had dominant NKG2C+ clonotypes that comprised about 1.0-7.5% of their CD8+ T cells.

With UMIs, 5'RACE template switching was used to make TCR beta cDNA. TCRdb processed the 5' RACE reads again and assigns one entry to each CDR3 protein, with no DNA. This repertoire comprises hundreds of thousands of distinct CDR3 sequences; its ten largest clones make up less than 4.5%. Germline lookup yields CDR1 LNHNV and CDR2 YYDKDF (reference sequence). The CDR3 has 17 amino acids. The sequence was obtained from a man aged 18 to 29 in good health. Sequenced sample: blood T cells: a sorted CD56 or NKG2C T cell subset, CD4+ or CD8+ T cells, or bulk PBMC T cells (not recorded which). The chain is built from TRBV15 and TRBJ2-1; with no DNA, the TCRdb D assignment of TRBD2 cannot be verified. The CDR3 loop reads CATSRATGDSTYNEQFF. Looking up the rest from reference TRBV15 and TRBJ2-1 gives the full variable domain: DAMVIQNPRYQVTQFGKPVTLSCSQTLNHNVMYWYQQKSSQAPKLLFHYYDKDFNNEADTPDNFQSRRPNTSFCFLDIRSPGLGDTAMYLCATSRATGDSTYNEQFFGPGTRLTVL.